Below, 24 T cell receptor beta chains from the same sample are listed, as sequenced in a study of blood T cells in healthy people across ages. A second PCR, run for about 7 to 12 cycles, used a sample-barcoded 5' primer plus a J-beta primer mix. TCRdb reanalysed the 5' RACE reads using MiXCR and keeps one entry per CDR3 protein. Of 600,000 or so distinct CDR3 sequences listed, approximately 30% are singletons. The sequencing sample was made of blood. The receptors come from a woman of 80 years or more in good health.

This clonotype was detected ten times or more. The CDR3 coding sequence is TGTGCCAGCAGTTTTTGGGGGCTTCTACAGGGGGCGAATCAGCCCCAGCATTTT. Translated: CASSFWGLLQGANQPQHF. The J gene is TRBJ1-5, the V gene TRBV6-2 or TRBV6-3; 9 bases are a match to TRBD1. The CDR3 has 18 residues. Losses at the gene ends were 4 bases for V and 4 bases for J; bases not matched to a gene: 14. Germline-derived CDR1 and CDR2 are MNHEY and SVGEGT.

Worth noting for this clonotype: This may arise from a read error, as a much more abundant clone is one base away. The chain combines TRBV9 with TRBJ2-1; the D gene could be TRBD1 or TRBD2 (5 bases each). Trimming pared 0 bases from V and 12 bases from J, leaving 16 bases between. There are 14 residues in the CDR3. Germline loops: CDR1 SGDLS, CDR2 YYNGEE. CDR3 nucleotides: TGTGCCAGCAGCGTAGCCCTGGGACGAAGTGGGCAGTTCTTC. As protein: CASSVALGRSGQFF.

Many counts were recorded for this clonotype. J is TRBJ2-3 and V is TRBV6-5; the match to TRBD2 covers 9 bases. V was clipped by 11 bases and J by 5 bases; unmatched bases: 14. Germline assignment: CDR1 MNHEY and CDR2 SVGAGI. The CDR3 loop spans 15 amino acids. CDR3 in DNA: TGTGCCTGTCGAACGAGGACTAGCGAGGGAGATACGCAGTATTTT. It codes for CACRTRTSEGDTQYF.

There are many counts of this clonotype. The CDR3 protein is CSARGGAGSTDTQYF. CDR3 sequence (DNA): TGCAGTGCTAGAGGGGGGGCGGGGAGCACAGATACGCAGTATTTT. This chain joins TRBV20-1 and TRBJ2-3; D tentatively reads TRBD1 or TRBD2 (6 bases each). V shed 1 base and J shed 0 bases, with 11 bases lying between them. The CDR3 extends over 15 amino acids. CDR1 is DFQATT and CDR2 is SNEGSKA in the germline V gene (reference sequence).

The chain combines TRBV30 with TRBJ2-7; D might be TRBD1 (6 bases). The DNA end is more similar to TRBJ2-5, so the J call may be wrong. Germline CDR1 GTSNPN, CDR2 SVGIG (reference sequence). The CDR3 contains 15 residues. CDR3 in amino acids: CAWSHVQGSGETQYF. In nucleotides, the CDR3 is TGTGCCTGGAGCCACGTCCAGGGGAGTGGAGAGACCCAGTACTTC.

This clonotype was detected many times. The rearrangement links TRBV12-3 or TRBV12-4 to TRBJ1-2, with D hard to call. The CDR3 covers 12 residues. V gave up 2 bases and J gave up 5 bases, with 6 bases separating them. The CDR3 nucleotides read TGTGCCAGCAGTTTATGGCAGTATGGCTACACCTTC. Amino acid sequence: CASSLWQYGYTF.

The V gene is TRBV29-1, the J gene TRBJ2-7; possibly TRBD1 or TRBD2 for D (5 bases each). The germline V gene encodes CDR1 SQVTM and CDR2 ANQGSEA. Trimming removed 4 bases from V and 7 bases from J, with 20 bases in between. This CDR3 comprises 14 residues. The DNA for the CDR3 is TGCAGCGTTGGGGGGACGGGGCCCTACAATGAGCAGTACTTC. It encodes CSVGGTGPYNEQYF.

This clonotype was picked up many times. V is TRBV4-3 and J is TRBJ1-2; no clear D. Germline CDR1 LGHNA, CDR2 YSLEER. Trimming stripped 0 bases from V and 6 bases from J, with 17 bases between. The CDR3 runs 16 residues. The CDR3 loop reads CASSQEVGSGANGYTF. DNA of the CDR3: TGCGCCAGCAGCCAAGAAGTCGGGTCAGGAGCGAATGGCTACACCTTC.

The sample holds a few counts of this clonotype. Since a much larger clone is just one base distant, this may be a read error. The gene calls are TRBV7-2 and TRBJ2-5; 13 positions agree with TRBD2. Per the germline V gene, CDR1 is SGHTA and CDR2 is FQGNSA. The CDR3 is 14 residues long. V was pared by 6 bases and J by 5 bases, with 3 bases of the junction left unmatched. The CDR3 spells CASRVGLAGETQYF. The CDR3 DNA sequence: TGTGCCAGCAGGGTGGGACTAGCGGGGGAGACCCAGTACTTC.

Turning to this clonotype: A much larger clone lies a single base off, so this may be a read error. The chain carries TRBV20-1 and TRBJ2-7; D gene uncertain. Looked up from germline, CDR1 is DFQATT and CDR2 is SNEGSKA (reference sequence). V lost 5 bases to trimming and J lost 7 bases, with 21 bases between them. The CDR3 sequence is 14 residues long. The CDR3 here is CSAPPWNFNNEQYF. Here the CDR3 DNA reads TGCAGTGCTCCCCCCTGGAATTTCAACAATGAGCAGTACTTC.

This clonotype was found a few times. The chain joins TRBV4-1 to TRBJ1-4, with D perhaps TRBD1 (6 bases). V gave up 0 bases and J gave up 8 bases, with 16 bases separating them. CDR1 MGHRA and CDR2 YSYEKL come from the germline V gene. The CDR3 has 16 residues. As DNA, the CDR3 is TGCGCCAGCAGCCAAGATTCGGGGGGCGAGGGGGAAAAACTGTTTTTT. Amino acid sequence: CASSQDSGGEGEKLFF.

This clonotype was counted many times. V usage is TRBV7-9 and J usage is TRBJ1-6; tentatively, D is TRBD1 (5 bases). V lost 1 base to trimming and J lost 8 bases, with 9 bases between them. Germline CDR1 SEHNR, CDR2 FQNEAQ (reference sequence). CDR3 length: 14 amino acids. The DNA for the CDR3 is TGTGCCAGCAGCTTAGTCCAGGGTCATTCACCCCTCCACTTT. It yields the protein CASSLVQGHSPLHF.

The chain carries TRBV6-1 and TRBJ1-5; 8 bases line up with TRBD1. The CDR3 consists of 16 residues. J gave up 8 bases and V 11 bases, and 20 bases lay outside the gene matches. Germline assignment: CDR1 MNHNS and CDR2 SASEGT. CDR3 nucleotide sequence: TGTGCCTCATGGGGGGGGACAGGTCTTTCAAAGGAGCCCCAGCATTTT. It is translated as CASWGGTGLSKEPQHF.

This clonotype was observed at least ten times. This rearrangement joins TRBV6-2 or TRBV6-3 to TRBJ1-2, with D unclear. CDR1 and CDR2 (germline): MNHEY, SVGEGT. This CDR3 spans 13 amino acids. V lost 6 bases, J lost 3 bases, and 11 bases lay in between. For the CDR3, the DNA is TGTGCCAGCAGGAGATCTGCCGACTATGGCTACACCTTC. It is translated as CASRRSADYGYTF.

This chain connects TRBV11-3 to TRBJ2-3, with 8 bases matching TRBD2. CDR1 and CDR2 (germline): SGHNT, YENEEA. V dropped 0 bases and J dropped 1; count of bases not matched to a gene: 6. CDR3 size: 17 residues. Written as DNA, the CDR3 is TGTGCCAGCAGCTTAGACCCAATAGCGGGACGCACAGATACGCAGTATTTT. Its translation: CASSLDPIAGRTDTQYF.

CDR3 sequence: CASTPGGQGARNTGELFF. The CDR3 nucleotides read TGTGCCAGCACACCAGGGGGACAGGGGGCCAGGAACACCGGGGAGCTGTTTTTT. The V call is TRBV2, the J call TRBJ2-2; 12 positions agree with TRBD1. Germline CDR1 and CDR2: SNHLY and FYNNEI. V lost 7 bases and J lost 1; bases outside the gene matches: 10. This CDR3 comprises 18 residues.

The chain recombines TRBV7-3 with TRBJ2-2; 8 positions agree with TRBD2. CDR1 and CDR2 from the germline V gene are SGHTA and FQGTGA. CDR3 length equals 15 residues. Trimming removed 0 bases from V and 5 bases from J; junction bases left unmatched: 2. The CDR3 is CASSLTGTSTGELFF. The DNA for the CDR3 is TGTGCCAGCAGCTTAACCGGGACTAGTACCGGGGAGCTGTTTTTT.

The chain is built from TRBV12-3 or TRBV12-4 and TRBJ2-2, with D possibly being TRBD1 (6 bases). CDR3 size: 16 residues. V dropped 6 bases and J dropped 2 bases, with 16 bases sitting between them. The CDR3 spells CASSGAGTRNTGELFF. The CDR3 region has the DNA TGTGCCAGCAGCGGAGCCGGGACAAGAAACACCGGGGAGCTGTTTTTT.

A remark on this clonotype: At one end, the junction sequence differs from germline, possibly due to a read error. The V call is TRBV6-2 or TRBV6-3, the J call TRBJ2-1; the D gene is possibly TRBD2 (6 bases). From germline, CDR1 is MNHEY and CDR2 SVGEGT. The CDR3 has 14 amino acids. In DNA form, the CDR3 reads TGCGCCGGCGACGTCGGGGGACCCTACAATGAGCAGTTCTTC. Protein product: CAGDVGGPYNEQFF.

This clonotype was picked up a small number of times. This clone may be a read error of a much larger clone one base away. The CDR3 spells CASSLGLAGGVGEQYF. The CDR3 DNA reads TGTGCCAGCAGCCTCGGACTAGCGGGGGGGGTCGGTGAGCAGTACTTC. The chain is built from TRBV7-2 and TRBJ2-7; 15 bases line up with TRBD2. Trimming removed 5 bases from V and 7 bases from J; junction bases left unmatched: 9. The CDR3 extends over 16 amino acids. Germline-derived CDR1 and CDR2 are SGHTA and FQGNSA.

This clonotype turned up a few times. This chain uses TRBV10-1 with TRBJ1-5; D might be TRBD1 (5 bases). Germline V gene sequence: CDR1 WNHNN, CDR2 SYGVQD (reference sequence). This CDR3 has 13 residues. V lost 4 bases, J lost 6 bases, and 10 bases lay in between. Here the CDR3 reads CASSAAGTQPQHF. CDR3 nucleotide sequence: TGCGCCAGCAGTGCCGCAGGGACTCAGCCCCAGCATTTT.

This clonotype was observed at least ten times. The J gene is TRBJ2-5, the V gene TRBV20-1; D uncertain. V lost 3 bases and J 1 base, leaving 12 bases between the germline ends. The length of the CDR3 is 14 residues. Per the germline V gene, CDR1 is DFQATT and CDR2 is SNEGSKA (reference sequence). This chain's CDR3 is CSASSSGIQETQYF. CDR3 nucleotides: TGCAGTGCTAGCAGTTCCGGAATCCAAGAGACCCAGTACTTC.

This chain links TRBV18 with TRBJ1-6, with D possibly TRBD1 on 5 matching bases. With 1 base removed from V and 11 bases from J, the gap between germline ends came to 9 bases. Per germline, CDR1 KGHSH and CDR2 LQKENI. The CDR3 has 13 residues. CDR3 coding DNA: TGTGCCAGCTCACCACGGTTGGGGCCACCCCTCCACTTT. Its translation: CASSPRLGPPLHF.

Turning to this clonotype: An end of the junction differs from the germline gene, which may be a read error. The rearrangement uses TRBV10-3 and TRBJ2-7; D perhaps matches TRBD2 (6 bases). The CDR3 loop spans 18 amino acids. Germline CDR1 and CDR2: ENHRY and SYGVKD. CDR3 protein: CAISESGERATFSYEQYF. The CDR3 DNA reads as TGTGCCATCAGCGAGTCGGGTGAGCGGGCGACCTTCTCCTACGAGCAGTACTTC.